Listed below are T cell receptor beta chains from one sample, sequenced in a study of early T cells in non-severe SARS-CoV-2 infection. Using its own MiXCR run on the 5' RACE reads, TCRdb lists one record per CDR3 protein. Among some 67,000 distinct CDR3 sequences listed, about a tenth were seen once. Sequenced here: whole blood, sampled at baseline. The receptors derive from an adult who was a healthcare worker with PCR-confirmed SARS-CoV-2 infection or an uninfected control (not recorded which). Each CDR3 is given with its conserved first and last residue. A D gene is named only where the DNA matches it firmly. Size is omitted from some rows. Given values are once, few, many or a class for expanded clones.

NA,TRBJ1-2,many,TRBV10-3,TGTGCCATCAGTGCATCCCAGGTCGGCAACTATGGCTACACCTTC,CAISASQVGNYGYTF
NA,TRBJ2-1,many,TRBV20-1,TGCAGTGCTAGGCCCCGCCGGAGTCCCAACTACAATGAGCAGTTCTTC,CSARPRRSPNYNEQFF
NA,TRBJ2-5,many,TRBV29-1,TGCAGCGTTGGATGGGAGACCCAGTACTTC,CSVGWETQYF
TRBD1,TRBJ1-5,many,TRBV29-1,TGCAGCGTTGAGGGACAGGGGAATCAGCCCCAGCATTTT,CSVEGQGNQPQHF
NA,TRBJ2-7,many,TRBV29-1,TGCAGCGTTGAGGGAGAGGGCTCCTACGAGCAGTACTTC,CSVEGEGSYEQYF
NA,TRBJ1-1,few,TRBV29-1,TGCAGCGTTGAGTGGGATTTCTCTGAAGCTTTCTTT,CSVEWDFSEAFF
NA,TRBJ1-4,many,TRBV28,TGTGCCAGCATATCCGCAGGGTCTGGGGATGAAAAACTGTTTTTT,CASISAGSGDEKLFF
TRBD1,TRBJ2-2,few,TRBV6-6,TGTGCCAGCAGATTAGCCCCCGACAGGGCCGGGGAGCTGTTTTTT,CASRLAPDRAGELFF
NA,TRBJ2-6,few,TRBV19,TGTGCCAGTAGTGAAAGGGTCCCTGGGGCCAACGTCCTGACTTTC,CASSERVPGANVLTF
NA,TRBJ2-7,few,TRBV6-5,TGTGCCAGCGGTAGTTCCTACGAGCAGTACTTC,CASGSSYEQYF
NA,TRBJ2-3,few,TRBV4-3,TGCGCCAGCAGCCCACGGGACTCGCGGGGTACGCAGTATTTT,CASSPRDSRGTQYF
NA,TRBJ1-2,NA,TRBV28,TGTGCCAGCAGTGAGACAGGATATAACTATGGCTACACCTTC,CASSETGYNYGYTF
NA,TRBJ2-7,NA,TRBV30,TGTGCCTGGACAACAGGGACCTACGAGCAGTACTTC,CAWTTGTYEQYF
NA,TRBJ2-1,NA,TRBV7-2,TGTGCCAGCGGTATGGGGCAATACAATGAGCAGTTCTTC,CASGMGQYNEQFF
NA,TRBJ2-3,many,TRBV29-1,TGCAGCGATATCTACGGGACGGCCGGGGGTACGCAGTATTTT,CSDIYGTAGGTQYF
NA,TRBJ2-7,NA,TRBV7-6,TGTGCCAGCAGCTTAGCGAAACTAGCTCTCTACGAGCAGTACTTC,CASSLAKLALYEQYF